The rows below give T cell receptor beta chains drawn from one sample of a study of T cell responses to AZD1222 COVID-19 vaccine. Data came from immunoSEQ multiplex PCR; TCRdb stores just in-frame clones and leaves some out. The sample lists about 15,000 clones, about 85% seen once, with just under 3% in the top ten. The specimen comprised peripheral blood, sampled 28 days after the second AZD1222 dose. These TCRs come from an adult who received the AZD1222 COVID-19 vaccine. Both conserved end residues are part of each CDR3. A D gene is named only where the DNA matches it firmly. Clone size is not always given. Where it is, it says once, few, many or a class for expanded clones.

J gene,clone size,V gene,D gene,CDR3 protein,CDR3 DNA
TRBJ1-1,.,TRBV5-4,.,CASSTPIGGTGNTEAFF,TGTGCCAGCAGCACCCCAATAGGGGGGACGGGGAACACTGAAGCTTTCTTT
TRBJ1-2,.,TRBV2,.,CASFRGVSIYGYTF,TGTGCCAGCTTTCGTGGGGTGTCTATCTATGGCTACACCTTC
TRBJ2-3,.,TRBV15,TRBD2,CATSRARREFTDTQYF,TGTGCCACCAGCAGAGCGAGGCGGGAGTTCACAGATACGCAGTATTTT
TRBJ1-4,.,TRBV7-9,.,CASSLSVEKLFF,TGTGCCAGCAGCTTATCTGTTGAAAAACTGTTTTTT
TRBJ1-1,.,TRBV11-2,.,CASSSVAWAMNTEAFF,TGTGCCAGCAGCTCCGTGGCGTGGGCCATGAACACTGAAGCTTTCTTT
TRBJ2-2,.,TRBV4-2,.,CASSQGRTPNTGELFF,TGTGCCAGCAGCCAAGGGAGAACCCCGAACACCGGGGAGCTGTTTTTT
TRBJ2-2,.,TRBV28,.,CASTGAGPAGELFF,TGTGCCAGCACAGGGGCGGGGCCGGCCGGGGAGCTGTTTTTT
TRBJ2-1,.,TRBV3-1/TRBV3-2,TRBD2,CASSQDSGGSYNEQFF,TGTGCCAGCAGCCAAGACAGCGGGGGCTCCTACAATGAGCAGTTCTTC
TRBJ2-1,.,TRBV19,.,CASSPVRVHEQFF,TGTGCCAGTAGCCCGGTTCGAGTCCATGAGCAGTTCTTC
TRBJ1-6,.,TRBV2,.,CASRKDRSYNSPLHF,TGTGCCAGCCGGAAGGACAGAAGCTATAATTCACCCCTCCACTTT
TRBJ2-1,few,TRBV9,.,CASSVASSSYNEQFF,TGTGCCAGCAGCGTAGCGTCCAGCTCCTACAATGAGCAGTTCTTC
TRBJ2-7,.,TRBV5-1,TRBD2,CASRGLAGGSDRYEQYF,TGCGCCAGCAGGGGACTAGCGGGAGGTTCCGACCGCTACGAGCAGTACTTC
TRBJ2-2,few,TRBV11-2,TRBD2,CASSFGTRVNTGELFF,TGTGCCAGCAGCTTTGGGACTAGGGTGAACACCGGGGAGCTGTTTTTT
TRBJ2-7,.,TRBV6-1,TRBD2,CASSEEGLAGSEQYF,TGTGCCAGCAGTGAAGAGGGACTAGCGGGGAGCGAGCAGTACTTC
TRBJ2-7,.,TRBV6-2/TRBV6-3,.,CASSYSSTTGTEQYF,TGTGCCAGCAGTTACTCGAGCACGACCGGGACGGAGCAGTACTTC
TRBJ1-4,.,TRBV4-1,.,CASSQDSGEINEKLFF,TGCGCCAGCAGCCAAGATTCAGGGGAGATTAATGAAAAACTGTTTTTT
TRBJ2-7,.,TRBV5-1,TRBD2,CASSPGLAGRYEQYF,TGCGCCAGCAGCCCGGGGCTAGCGGGGAGGTACGAGCAGTACTTC
TRBJ2-1,.,TRBV18,TRBD1,CASSPGQGVGVF,TGTGCCAGCTCACCCGGACAGGGGGTTGGAGTCTTC
TRBJ1-5,.,TRBV4-3,TRBD1,CASSQGTGETQPQHF,TGCGCCAGCAGCCAAGGAACAGGGGAGACTCAGCCCCAGCATTTT
TRBJ2-2,few,TRBV4-1,.,CASSQEVSNTGELFF,TGCGCCAGCAGCCAAGAAGTATCGAACACCGGGGAGCTGTTTTTT
TRBJ2-7,once,TRBV20-1,.,CSARLDDEQYF,TGCAGTGCAAGACTAGACGACGAGCAGTACTTC
TRBJ1-1,.,TRBV7-2,TRBD1,CASSLPGQSNTEAFF,TGTGCCAGCAGCCTACCGGGACAGAGTAACACTGAAGCTTTCTTT
TRBJ1-3,.,TRBV7-8,TRBD1,CASSLAGQGGSGNTIYF,TGTGCCAGCAGCTTAGCTGGGCAGGGGGGCTCTGGAAACACCATATATTTT
TRBJ2-7,.,TRBV25-1,.,CASRPPFTGLLCEQYF,TGTGCCAGCAGGCCTCCCTTCACGGGACTCCTCTGCGAGCAGTACTTC
TRBJ2-2,.,TRBV5-1,.,CASSGLTSRNTGELFF,TGCGCCAGCAGCGGTCTGACCAGCAGGAACACCGGGGAGCTGTTTTTT
TRBJ1-2,.,TRBV18,TRBD1,CASSPPGQGALHGYTF,TGTGCCAGCTCACCACCGGGACAGGGGGCGTTGCATGGCTACACCTTC
TRBJ2-7,.,TRBV27,.,CASSLSSGSSYEQYF,TGTGCCAGCAGTTTATCGTCCGGGAGCTCCTACGAGCAGTACTTC
TRBJ2-7,.,TRBV19,.,CATIPGGSTYEQYF,TGTGCCACCATTCCGGGCGGGTCAACCTACGAGCAGTACTTC
TRBJ1-1,.,TRBV7-2,.,CASSFSMLGGRAEAFF,TGTGCCAGCAGCTTTTCCATGTTAGGTGGTCGCGCTGAAGCTTTCTTT
TRBJ2-7,.,TRBV7-3,.,CASSFVAAGPYEQYF,TGTGCCAGCAGCTTTGTGGCTGCGGGTCCTTACGAGCAGTACTTC
TRBJ2-7,.,TRBV6-5,TRBD2,CASSYSRGSGEQYF,TGTGCCAGCAGTTACTCGCGGGGGAGCGGCGAGCAGTACTTC
TRBJ1-5,.,TRBV19,.,CASTPREMEPQHF,TGTGCCAGTACTCCCAGGGAAATGGAGCCCCAGCATTTT
TRBJ2-3,.,TRBV5-1,TRBD2,CASSFSSGGVTDTQYF,TGCGCCAGCAGCTTTTCTAGCGGGGGGGTTACAGATACGCAGTATTTT
TRBJ1-3,few,TRBV28,.,CASSFPGSGNTIYF,TGTGCCAGCAGTTTTCCAGGGTCCGGAAACACCATATATTTT
TRBJ1-5,.,TRBV28,TRBD1,CASSGQGRDNQPQHF,TGTGCCAGCAGTGGACAGGGGCGAGACAATCAGCCCCAGCATTTT
TRBJ2-7,few,TRBV5-1,.,CASSWGGQSYEQYF,TGCGCCAGCAGCTGGGGGGGACAGAGCTACGAGCAGTACTTC
TRBJ2-1,.,TRBV3-1/TRBV3-2,TRBD2,CASSEVLSGSYNEQFF,TGTGCCAGCAGCGAAGTGTTAAGCGGGAGTTACAATGAGCAGTTCTTC
TRBJ2-6,.,TRBV9,TRBD2,CASSASWEGSGANVLTF,TGTGCCAGCAGCGCATCCTGGGAGGGTTCTGGGGCCAACGTCCTGACTTTC
TRBJ2-2,.,TRBV6-5,.,CASSYSTGGHTGELFF,TGTGCCAGCAGTTACTCGACCGGGGGGCACACCGGGGAGCTGTTTTTT
TRBJ2-1,.,TRBV19,TRBD2,CASRELAGENEQFF,TGTGCCAGTAGGGAGCTAGCGGGAGAGAATGAGCAGTTCTTC
TRBJ2-1,.,TRBV2,TRBD1,CASSELKWDRGYNEQFF,TGTGCCAGCAGCGAGCTCAAGTGGGACAGGGGTTACAATGAGCAGTTCTTC